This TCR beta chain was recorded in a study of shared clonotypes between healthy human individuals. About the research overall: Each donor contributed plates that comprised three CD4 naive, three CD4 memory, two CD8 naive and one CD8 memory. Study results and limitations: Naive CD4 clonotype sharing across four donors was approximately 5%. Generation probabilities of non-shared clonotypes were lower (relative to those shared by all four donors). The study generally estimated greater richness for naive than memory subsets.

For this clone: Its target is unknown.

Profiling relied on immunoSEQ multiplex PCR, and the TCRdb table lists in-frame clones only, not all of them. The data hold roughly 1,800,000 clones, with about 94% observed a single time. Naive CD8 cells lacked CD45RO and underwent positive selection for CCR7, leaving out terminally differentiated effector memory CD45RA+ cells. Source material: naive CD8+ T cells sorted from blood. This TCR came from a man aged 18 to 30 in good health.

CDR3 in DNA: TGTGCCAGCAGCCCCTGGGGGGAGAATGAGCAGTTCTTC. Its protein product is CASSPWGENEQFF. V usage is TRBV11-2 and J usage is TRBJ2-1; tentative D call: TRBD2 (6 bases). This CDR3 has 13 amino acids. Germline assignment: CDR1 SGHAT and CDR2 FQNNGV. Trimming shortened V by 5 bases and J by 7 bases, and 12 bases separated the two germline ends.